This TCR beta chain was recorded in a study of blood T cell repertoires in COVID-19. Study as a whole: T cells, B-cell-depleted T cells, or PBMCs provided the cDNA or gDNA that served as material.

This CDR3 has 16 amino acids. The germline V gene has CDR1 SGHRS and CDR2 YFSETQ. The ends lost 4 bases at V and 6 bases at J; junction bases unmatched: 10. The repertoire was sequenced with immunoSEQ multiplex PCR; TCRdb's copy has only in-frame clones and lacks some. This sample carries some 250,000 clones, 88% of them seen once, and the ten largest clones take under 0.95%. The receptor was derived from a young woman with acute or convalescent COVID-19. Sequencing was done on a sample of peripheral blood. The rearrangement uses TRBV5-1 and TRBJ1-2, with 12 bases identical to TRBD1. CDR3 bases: TGCGCCAGCAGCCCCGGGACAGGGGGCGCCCCGCATGGCTACACCTTC. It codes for CASSPGTGGAPHGYTF.